This T cell receptor beta chain was captured in a study of beta chain features in type 1 diabetes listed by TCRdb under 2018. General notes on the study: Mean age, gender distribution, total cell number and subset yield did not differ between patients and healthy donors. A total of around 110,000,000 sorted cells were examined across all samples, and RNA yield correlated strongly with the number of cells per subset. The study compared the TCRB repertoires of sorted circulating CD4+ T cell subsets in recently diagnosed type 1 diabetes patients with those in matched healthy donors. Whereas all 28 donors provided naive and central memory subsets, regulatory and stem cell-like memory subsets were isolated from just 8 patients and roughly eight healthy donors. Overall results and qualifications from the work: Only small numbers of individuals were included in the HLA sub-analyses, which left unresolved whether HLA type had any influence on TCRB rearrangement. Because cDNA was sequenced instead of genomic DNA, activated cells with high expression could be over-represented, although the groups did not differ in activation or CD3 levels. The naive, central memory and regulatory TCRB repertoires appeared to resemble one another more closely among patients than among healthy donors. Fewer insertions and more nucleotide deletions at VDJ recombination sites were observed in patients with type 1 diabetes, implying thymic rearrangement abnormalities. In all four CD4+ subsets, TCRB CDR3 length was moderately but significantly shorter in type 1 diabetes patients. PCR may preferentially amplify shorter templates, but because patient and control samples were amplified and corrected together, any resulting skew would affect both groups equally.

This clone was detected a few times. The antigen it binds to is not known. No base quality values were provided; no much bigger clone lies one nucleotide off. Trimming leaves V shorter by 0 bases and J shorter by 3 bases, with the junction holding 8 bases beyond the gene matches. Looking up the germline V gene yields CDR1 MGHRA and CDR2 YSYEKL. The cysteine opens and the phenylalanine closes a CDR3 of 20 amino acids. Left in the record is the CDR3 DNA by itself, 60 bases read in frame from the first base. A single peripheral blood draw of around 100 mL on average was collected from each donor into heparinised tubes. Naive, central memory, regulatory and stem cell-like memory CD4+ T cells were sorted on a BD FACSAria II using a panel including CD45RO, CCR7, CD25, CD127, CD95 and CD27. Every sorted population had a purity above 95%. PBMCs were isolated right away by Lymphoprep density gradient centrifugation and were stained directly, without culture. So that batch effects would be minimized, each experiment stained and sorted samples in pairs, pairing one healthy donor with one patient.

The entire amount of isolated RNA was reverse transcribed using the High Capacity cDNA Reverse Transcription Kit, so the sequenced TCRB transcripts were expressed ones. Naive, central memory and regulatory T cell samples underwent deep immunoSEQ sequencing, averaging about 3.57 million total reads per sample. After sorted cells were lysed in RLT buffer, RNA was extracted with DNase-treated RNeasy Micro or Mini kits, with the choice depending on cell number. To prevent cross-contamination, each cell subset was processed individually, whereas patient and healthy donor samples were processed jointly. The immunoSEQ multiplex PCR was used to amplify TCRB sequences from cDNA, generating 87-bp fragments that spanned the CDR3 region. Sequencing of the amplicons was done on the Illumina HiSeq platform. In the original analysis: Synthetic template baselines were used to correct PCR bias computationally, reads within Hamming distance 2 were collapsed, and singletons that could not be merged were discarded. Reads were aligned against IMGT so that V, D and J genes, CDR3 length and insertions or deletions at six rearrangement sites could be assigned. Within each subset, clonotype counts were normalized to sorted cell number, and only after that were true diversity and Gini coefficients computed with the tcR R package. The overlap coefficient, calculated on TCRB nucleotide sequences, was used to measure repertoire sharing. Out-of-frame TCRB sequences from naive cells were analyzed to stand in for the pre-selection repertoire. TCRdb mirrors the immuneACCESS table, restricted to in-frame sequences. Some clones are absent from its copies; in checked studies, under half trace to an unresolved V gene, and the reason for the others is unknown. That table gives V, J and clone size, and the DNA gave D and trimming. For this sample the table gives 680,000 or so clones, of which around 15% were detected only once. About 0.086% of the sample comes from the top ten.

Source material: naive CD4+ T cells from blood. Read against the paper, the sample's cell subset or site label means: true naive CD4+ T cells. This TCR was sampled from a man between 18 and 29 years old in good health. Rearrangement joined TRBV4-1 to TRBJ2-2, and TRBD2 matches 15 of the central bases. At the DNA level, the sequence is TGCGCCAGCAGCCAAGAAATCGGACTAGCGGGAGGGAGGTACACCGGGGAGCTGTTTTTT. The translation is CASSQEIGLAGGRYTGELFF.